This T cell receptor (beta chain) was documented in a study of cytomegalovirus exposure and HLA in healthy donors. Primers included in the PCR were 60 Vbeta and 13 Jbeta primers. The protocol was immunoSEQ multiplex PCR, while the TCRdb copy is restricted to in-frame clones and leaves out a portion. The table shows some 150,000 clones, with almost 80% occurring only once. Per the germline V gene, CDR1 is MDHEN and CDR2 is SYDVKM. With 3 bases removed from V and 1 base from J, the gap between germline ends came to 12 bases. The CDR3 has 15 residues. This receptor was identified in a male donor in good health and CMV-seronegative. V is TRBV28 and J is TRBJ1-1; D is possibly TRBD1 (5 bases). The source material was PBMCs. Here the CDR3 DNA reads TGTGCCAGCAGTTTTCTCGGACACACGAACACTGAAGCTTTCTTT. It specifies CASSFLGHTNTEAFF.